Below, 27 T cell receptor beta chains from the same sample are listed, as sequenced in a study of cytomegalovirus exposure and HLA in healthy donors. Assay: immunoSEQ multiplex PCR; the TCRdb copy retains only in-frame clones and omits some. The data show roughly 130,000 clones, approximately 91% seen once. The sequenced material came from PBMCs. Source of these receptors: a man aged 30 to 45 in good health and CMV-seronegative.

This chain links TRBV29-1 with TRBJ2-5; a possible D gene is TRBD2 (5 bases). V was clipped by 6 bases and J by 4 bases, with 15 bases between them. CDR3 length: 13 amino acids. Per germline, CDR1 SQVTM and CDR2 ANQGSEA. The CDR3 here is CSVALLVGETQYF. DNA for the CDR3: TGCAGCGTAGCCTTACTAGTCGGAGAGACCCAGTACTTC. Filled out from reference TRBV29-1 and TRBJ2-5, the complete variable domain reads SAVISQKPSRDICQRGTSLTIQCQVDSQVTMMFWYRQQPGQSLTLIATANQGSEATYESGFVIDKFPISRPNLTFSTLTVSNMSPEDSSIYLCSVALLVGETQYFGPGTRLLVL.

The table lists this clone with a count of one. This chain connects TRBV19 to TRBJ2-3; 7 nucleotides match TRBD2. This CDR3 spans 13 amino acids. V was clipped by 2 bases and J by 7 bases; unmatched bases: 3. The germline CDR1 and CDR2 sequences are LNHDA and SQIVND (reference sequence). The CDR3 sequence: CASSILAENTQYF. DNA of the CDR3: TGTGCCAGTAGTATACTAGCGGAGAATACGCAGTATTTT.

The chain has TRBV7-2 and TRBJ2-1, with TRBD1 matching 9 bases. Germline V gene data show CDR1 as SGHTA and CDR2 as FQGNSA. The CDR3 extends over 15 amino acids. The ends lost 5 bases at V and 2 bases at J; junction bases unmatched: 4. The DNA of the CDR3 is TGTGCCAGCAGCCCCGGGACAGGGACCTACAATGAGCAGTTCTTC. Residues: CASSPGTGTYNEQFF.

The rearrangement links TRBV5-1 to TRBJ2-1, with unresolved D. This CDR3 has 15 amino acids. Germline values: CDR1 SGHRS, CDR2 YFSETQ. V lost 4 bases, J lost 3 bases, and 14 bases lay in between. CDR3 residues: CASSADPESYNEQFF. CDR3 bases: TGCGCCAGCAGCGCAGACCCGGAGAGCTACAATGAGCAGTTCTTC.

This chain uses TRBV2 with TRBJ2-3; D remains unclear. Trimming pared 3 bases from V and 2 bases from J, leaving 9 bases between. CDR3 length: 14 amino acids. Germline CDR1 and CDR2: SNHLY and FYNNEI. The CDR3 sequence: CASSDLSATDTQYF. The CDR3 nucleotides are TGTGCCAGCAGTGACCTCAGCGCCACAGATACGCAGTATTTT.

The V call is TRBV7-8, the J call TRBJ1-5; 12 bases map to TRBD1. Per the germline V gene, CDR1 is SGHVS and CDR2 is FQNEAQ. V lost 0 bases to trimming and J lost 2 bases; unmatched junction nucleotides: 11. CDR3 size: 20 residues. The CDR3: CASSLAFGTGGFGGNQPQHF. The CDR3 nucleotides read TGTGCCAGCAGCTTAGCGTTTGGGACAGGGGGCTTCGGGGGCAATCAGCCCCAGCATTTT.

This clone is a singleton in its sample. The chain uses TRBV25-1 and TRBJ2-1; TRBD1 agrees at 7 bases. Germline CDR1 MGHDK, CDR2 SYGVNS. V was clipped by 1 base and J by 3 bases; unmatched bases: 3. This CDR3 comprises 15 residues. The CDR3 is CASSESGTVYNEQFF. The CDR3 DNA reads as TGTGCCAGCAGTGAATCCGGGACAGTCTACAATGAGCAGTTCTTC.

The V and J genes are TRBV23-1 and TRBJ1-1; tentatively, D is TRBD1 (6 bases). TRBV23-1 is annotated as an ORF whose role is uncertain. Trimming removed 6 bases from V and 1 base from J, with 9 bases in between. The CDR3 runs to 13 residues. CDR3 DNA sequence: TGCGCCAGCAGCCCACAGGGGAACACTGAAGCTTTCTTT. Protein: CASSPQGNTEAFF.

The CDR3 region has the DNA TGTGCCAGCAGTTACGGGGGACAGGGGACTGAAGCTTTCTTT. Protein sequence: CASSYGGQGTEAFF. The chain uses TRBV6-5 and TRBJ1-1, with TRBD1 matching 10 bases. The junction had 2 bases not matched to a gene; V was cut back by 2 bases and J by 5 bases. The CDR3 contains 14 residues. Germline CDR1 and CDR2: MNHEY and SVGAGI.

This chain connects TRBV12-5 to TRBJ1-1; D is ambiguous. The CDR3 has 13 amino acids. Germline CDR1 is LGHNT and CDR2 is FRNRAP. Trimming took off 6 bases at V and 0 bases at J, with 8 bases between the two ends. CDR3: CASGFSVNTEAFF. CDR3 nucleotides: TGTGCTAGTGGGTTCAGTGTGAACACTGAAGCTTTCTTT.

J is TRBJ1-2 and V is TRBV19; D is perhaps TRBD1 (6 bases). Germline CDR1 is LNHDA and CDR2 is SQIVND (reference sequence). V lost 6 bases and J 4 bases, leaving 12 bases between the germline ends. The CDR3 loop spans 13 amino acids. CDR3 DNA sequence: TGTGCCAGTAGACAGGGCAAGGGCTATGGCTACACCTTC. Translation: CASRQGKGYGYTF.

The rearrangement uses TRBV9 and TRBJ1-3, with D perhaps matching TRBD1 (6 bases). Germline values: CDR1 SGDLS, CDR2 YYNGEE. The V end was cut by 0 bases, the J end by 4 bases, with 17 bases between. The CDR3 contains 17 residues. In DNA, the CDR3 is TGTGCCAGCAGCGTAGGCCTAAGGGGGGGTTCCGGAAACACCATATATTTT. Protein product: CASSVGLRGGSGNTIYF. Drawing the rest from reference TRBV9 and TRBJ1-3, the complete variable domain is DSGVTQTPKHLITATGQRVTLRCSPRSGDLSVYWYQQSLDQGLQFLIQYYNGEERAKGNILERFSAQQFPDLHSELNLSSLELGDSALYFCASSVGLRGGSGNTIYFGEGSWLTVV.

The V and J genes are TRBV19 and TRBJ2-7; the match to TRBD1 covers 7 bases. V shed 6 bases, J shed 3 bases, and the junction held 11 bases outside the gene matches. CDR1 and CDR2 (germline): LNHDA, SQIVND (reference sequence). This CDR3 comprises 15 residues. The CDR3 region has the DNA TGTGCCAGTAGCCAGGTACGACAGGGTCTCTACGAGCAGTACTTC. Protein: CASSQVRQGLYEQYF.

This rearrangement joins TRBV6-5 to TRBJ2-7; TRBD1 agrees at 8 bases. CDR3 length: 15 amino acids. Germline loops: CDR1 MNHEY, CDR2 SVGAGI. V lost 7 bases to trimming and J lost 0 bases; unmatched junction nucleotides: 8. Here the CDR3 DNA reads TGTGCCAGCATAACAGGGACAGGCAGCTCCTACGAGCAGTACTTC. It is translated as CASITGTGSSYEQYF.

On this clone: At one boundary the junction diverges from the germline segment, which might be a read error. The rearrangement uses TRBV6-1 and TRBJ2-4; 7 nucleotides line up with TRBD1. CDR1 and CDR2 from the germline V gene are MNHNS and SASEGT. CDR3 length equals 16 residues. The CDR3 spells CASSQADRAAKNIQYF. The CDR3 bases are TGTGCCAGCAGTCAAGCCGACAGGGCAGCCAAAAACATTCAGTACTTC.

The rearrangement links TRBV30 to TRBJ2-1, with unresolved D. The CDR3 contains 11 residues. The V and J ends lost 1 base and 8 bases respectively, with 6 bases between them. Germline CDR1 GTSNPN, CDR2 SVGIG (reference sequence). The CDR3 sequence is CAWSGSDEQFF. The CDR3, as DNA: TGTGCCTGGAGTGGGAGTGATGAGCAGTTCTTC.

The chain links TRBV27 to TRBJ2-6; 7 bases are shared with TRBD1. Trimming removed 2 bases from V and 0 bases from J; junction bases left unmatched: 7. CDR3 length equals 18 residues. Germline-derived CDR1 and CDR2 are MNHEY and SMNVEV (reference sequence). The CDR3 DNA reads as TGTGCCAGCAGTTTAAAGGGACAGTTCCTCTCTGGGGCCAACGTCCTGACTTTC. It translates to CASSLKGQFLSGANVLTF.

V and J are TRBV4-3 and TRBJ2-3, with D perhaps TRBD2 (6 bases). Per the germline V gene, CDR1 is LGHNA and CDR2 is YSLEER. The CDR3 length is 15 residues. V gave up 1 base and J gave up 4 bases, with 12 bases separating them. The CDR3 region has the DNA TGCGCCAGCAGCCAAGCGGAGGGAAGCGCAGATACGCAGTATTTT. Translating gives CASSQAEGSADTQYF.

CDR3 in DNA: TGTGCCAGCGCGGCGGGAGTAAGATACGAGCAGTACTTC. As protein: CASAAGVRYEQYF. J is TRBJ2-7 and V is TRBV6-5; 7 nucleotides match TRBD2. The V gene's germline CDR1 is MNHEY and CDR2 SVGAGI. The CDR3 length is 13 residues. With 8 bases clipped from V and 4 bases from J, the junction kept 8 bases outside the gene matches.

The V and J genes are TRBV6-1 and TRBJ1-1; D might be TRBD1 (6 bases). V lost 6 bases and J lost 1, with 9 bases in between. CDR3 length: 13 residues. Looked up from germline, CDR1 is MNHNS and CDR2 is SASEGT. The chain's CDR3 is CASRDRRNTEAFF. CDR3 bases: TGTGCCAGCAGGGACAGAAGGAACACTGAAGCTTTCTTT.

This clone was recorded only once. The gene calls are TRBV6-5 and TRBJ2-5; 10 nucleotides agree with TRBD2. V lost 9 bases to trimming and J lost 4 bases; unmatched junction nucleotides: 8. CDR1 MNHEY and CDR2 SVGAGI come from the germline V gene. This CDR3 has 14 residues. CDR3 amino acids: CASSSGSPSETQYF. DNA of the CDR3: TGTGCCAGTTCTAGCGGGAGCCCGTCAGAGACCCAGTACTTC.

The genes are TRBV18 and TRBJ2-7; 7 nucleotides agree with TRBD1. Germline trimming cut 4 bases from V and 3 bases from J; bases unmatched to any gene: 9. The CDR3 runs to 15 residues. Germline CDR1 and CDR2: KGHSH and LQKENI. This CDR3 reads CASSRERQGGYEQYF. The CDR3 DNA sequence: TGTGCCAGCTCACGGGAACGACAGGGCGGCTACGAGCAGTACTTC.

The count of this clone is one. V is TRBV6-4 and J is TRBJ1-2, with 7 nucleotides matching TRBD1. Losses at the gene ends were 0 bases for V and 8 bases for J; bases not matched to a gene: 9. Germline CDR1 is MRHNA and CDR2 is SNTAGT. This CDR3 is built from 15 residues. The CDR3 coding sequence is TGTGCCAGCAGTGACTCTTTCGGCAGGGGGACAGGCTACACCTTC. Its protein product is CASSDSFGRGTGYTF.

V gene TRBV6-5 combines with J gene TRBJ2-1; no reliable D call. CDR1 is MNHEY and CDR2 is SVGAGI in the germline V gene. There are 13 residues in the CDR3. The V gene lost 2 bases and the J gene lost 4 bases, with 6 bases spanning the gap. The CDR3 region has the DNA TGTGCCAGCAGTTACGAGGAATACAATGAGCAGTTCTTC. This sequence encodes CASSYEEYNEQFF.

This sequence joins TRBV2 and TRBJ2-7; maybe TRBD2 (5 bases). The V gene's germline CDR1 is SNHLY and CDR2 FYNNEI. V was shortened by 6 bases and J by 0 bases, with 9 bases between the two germline ends. The CDR3 is 13 residues long. The chain's CDR3 is CASRLGVSYEQYF. The CDR3 nucleotides read TGTGCCAGCAGACTCGGGGTCTCCTACGAGCAGTACTTC.

The J gene is TRBJ1-2, the V gene TRBV6-1, with 10 bases that match TRBD1. The junction had 7 bases not matched to a gene; V was cut back by 1 base and J by 8 bases. CDR3 size: 15 residues. The germline gives CDR1 MNHNS, CDR2 SASEGT. CDR3 protein: CASSEVGDRGEGYTF. CDR3 in DNA: TGTGCCAGCAGTGAAGTAGGGGACAGGGGCGAGGGCTACACCTTC.

This clone was seen once. The chain links TRBV10-3 to TRBJ1-5, with 9 positions matching TRBD1. The V gene's germline CDR1 is ENHRY and CDR2 SYGVKD. The CDR3 has 18 amino acids. The V segment lost 4 bases and the J segment 2 bases; nucleotides outside the gene matches: 12. DNA of the CDR3: TGTGCCATCAGTGCCGGGACAGGGCGATCGGGGCGCAATCAGCCCCAGCATTTT. Translating it yields CAISAGTGRSGRNQPQHF.